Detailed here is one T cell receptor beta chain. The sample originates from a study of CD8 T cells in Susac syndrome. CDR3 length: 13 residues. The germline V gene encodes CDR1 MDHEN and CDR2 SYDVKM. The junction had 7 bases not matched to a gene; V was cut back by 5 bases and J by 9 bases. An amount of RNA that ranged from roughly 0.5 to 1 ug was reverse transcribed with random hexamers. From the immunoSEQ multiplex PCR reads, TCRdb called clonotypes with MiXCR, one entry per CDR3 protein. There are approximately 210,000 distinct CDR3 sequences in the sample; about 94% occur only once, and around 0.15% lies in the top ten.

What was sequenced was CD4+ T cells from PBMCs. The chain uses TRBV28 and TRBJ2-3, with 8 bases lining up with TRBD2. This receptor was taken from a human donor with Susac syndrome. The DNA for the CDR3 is TGTGCCAGCAGTCTCCGGGTAGCGGGGACGCAGTATTTT. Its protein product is CASSLRVAGTQYF.